This T cell receptor (beta chain) was captured in a study of blood T cell repertoires in COVID-19. Study as a whole: Samples taken during acute and convalescent COVID-19 were collected in the United States, Italy and Spain. Sources were T cells, B-cell-depleted T cells, or PBMCs; the material itself was cDNA or gDNA.

Trimming removed 5 bases from V and 9 bases from J, with 15 bases in between. There are 13 residues in the CDR3. Per germline, CDR1 SGHRS and CDR2 YFSETQ. Original processing methods: Cell counts per sample came from amplifying reference gene primers. TCRdb's copy holds only in-frame clones and misses some; the assay was immunoSEQ multiplex PCR. V, J and clone size derive from that table, while D and trimming were established from the DNA sequence. The sample records 120,000 to 150,000 clones, 70% to 90% being singletons. This receptor was identified in a woman aged 55-70 years with acute or convalescent COVID-19. Material for sequencing was peripheral blood. The chain couples TRBV5-1 to TRBJ1-3; D gene uncertain. The CDR3 reads CASRSRLTSTIYF. The CDR3 nucleotides read TGCGCCAGCAGGTCGCGACTCACATCCACCATATATTTT.